This T cell receptor (beta chain) was observed in a study of T cell changes during pregnancy in multiple sclerosis. The sample holds a few counts of this clone. Sequenced by immunoSEQ multiplex PCR; TCRdb stores in-frame clones only, minus some. The table shows over 90,000 clones, with 90% occurring only once. Per germline, CDR1 LNHDA and CDR2 SQIVND (reference sequence). The CDR3 loop spans 16 amino acids. V was cut by 0 bases and J by 0 bases, with 12 bases left in between. This chain joins TRBV19 and TRBJ2-7; D is perhaps TRBD1 (5 bases). This clonotype originated in a female donor in good health, enrolled as a control in a pregnancy study. The material was peripheral blood, obtained in the second trimester of pregnancy. CDR3: CASSIDHGQGSYEQYF. The DNA of the CDR3 is TGTGCCAGTAGTATAGATCACGGCCAGGGCTCCTACGAGCAGTACTTC.